Below, 6 T cell receptor beta chains from the same sample are listed, as sequenced in a study of blood T cell repertoires in COVID-19. Clones were sequenced by immunoSEQ multiplex PCR, and TCRdb holds only the in-frame ones, with some missing. This sample has roughly 150,000 clones, with about 86% found just once. Sequenced sample: peripheral blood. The receptors derive from a woman aged 70-85 years who had recovered from COVID-19.

V is TRBV5-1 and J is TRBJ2-2, with 7 bases aligning to TRBD2. Germline V gene lookup returns CDR1 SGHRS and CDR2 YFSETQ. V dropped 4 bases and J dropped 2; count of bases not matched to a gene: 5. This CDR3 has 15 amino acids. CDR3 coding DNA: TGCGCCAGCAGCCCGCCGGGGGGTAACACCGGGGAGCTGTTTTTT. Residues: CASSPPGGNTGELFF. The complete variable domain, with remaining parts taken from reference TRBV5-1 and TRBJ2-2, reads KAGVTQTPRYLIKTRGQQVTLSCSPISGHRSVSWYQQTPGQGLQFLFEYFSETQRNKGNFPGRFSGRQFSNSRSEMNVSTLELGDSALYLCASSPPGGNTGELFFGEGSRLTVL.

The rearrangement uses TRBV24-1 and TRBJ2-5; TRBD2 matches 14 bases. The germline CDR1 and CDR2 sequences are KGHDR and SFDVKD. After removal of 9 bases from V and 4 bases from J, the junction contained 6 bases not matched to a gene. This CDR3 has 15 amino acids. The CDR3 coding sequence is TGTGCCACCCAACCCGGACTAGCGGGAGGAGAGACCCAGTACTTC. This encodes CATQPGLAGGETQYF.

This sequence joins TRBV30 and TRBJ1-1; TRBD1 is a possible D gene (6 bases). In germline, CDR1 is GTSNPN, CDR2 SVGIG (reference sequence). There are 12 residues in the CDR3. V lost 3 bases, J lost 4 bases, and 9 bases lay in between. The CDR3 sequence is CAWRQGPTEAFF. CDR3 sequence (DNA): TGTGCCTGGAGACAGGGACCCACTGAAGCTTTCTTT.

The CDR3 reads CASTWGGSYGYTF. The CDR3 bases are TGTGCCAGCACCTGGGGGGGGAGCTATGGCTACACCTTC. The V call is TRBV6-5, the J call TRBJ1-2; tentatively, D is TRBD1 (5 bases). CDR1 and CDR2 from the germline V gene are MNHEY and SVGAGI. Trimming removed 7 bases at V and 4 bases at J, with 13 bases between. CDR3 length equals 13 residues.

The chain is built from TRBV7-9 and TRBJ2-3; tentatively, D is TRBD1 (6 bases). V dropped 6 bases and J dropped 9 bases, with 16 bases sitting between them. The CDR3 has 13 amino acids. CDR1 and CDR2 from the germline V gene are SEHNR and FQNEAQ (reference sequence). This CDR3 is CASSGFRDNTQYF. CDR3 bases: TGTGCCAGCAGTGGGTTCCGGGACAACACGCAGTATTTT.

This chain uses TRBV4-2 with TRBJ2-5; 10 bases align to TRBD1. This CDR3 contains 15 residues. In germline, CDR1 is LGHNA, CDR2 YNFKEQ. Germline trimming cut 4 bases from V and 4 bases from J; bases unmatched to any gene: 6. The CDR3 DNA reads TGTGCCAGCAGCCCCACCCGGGACAGGGGAGAGACCCAGTACTTC. Translated: CASSPTRDRGETQYF.